A selection of T cell receptor beta chains follows, all from one sample in a study of blood T cell repertoires in COVID-19. Sequencing used immunoSEQ multiplex PCR; TCRdb keeps in-frame clones, though not all of them. The sample records about 170,000 clones, about 85% being singletons. Input material: peripheral blood. These receptors were obtained from a woman aged 70-85 years with COVID-19, enrolled during active disease. The CDR3 runs from the conserved cysteine through the conserved F or W. Each record gives: clone size, V gene, D gene, J gene, CDR3 protein, CDR3 DNA. The D gene is left open where the match is weak. Clone size is given for some rows only: seen once, a few or many times, or a class if the clone is expanded.

-	TRBV14	TRBD1	TRBJ1-1	CASSPGTVKNTEAFF	TGTGCCAGCAGCCCCGGGACAGTGAAGAACACTGAAGCTTTCTTT
-	TRBV28	TRBD2	TRBJ2-2	CASSEPRLAPGTGELFF	TGTGCCAGCAGTGAACCCCGACTAGCCCCAGGCACCGGGGAGCTGTTTTTT
-	TRBV7-9	TRBD2	TRBJ2-7	CASSMGLFYEQYF	TGTGCCAGCAGCATGGGACTATTTTACGAGCAGTACTTC
-	TRBV19	-	TRBJ2-3	CASSTSRTITDTQYF	TGTGCCAGTAGTACCTCGAGGACTATCACAGATACGCAGTATTTT
-	TRBV6-5	TRBD1	TRBJ1-6	CASTRTGRYNSPLHF	TGTGCCAGCACCCGGACAGGGAGATATAATTCACCCCTCCACTTT
-	TRBV19	-	TRBJ1-1	CASSYQENTEAFF	TGTGCCAGTAGTTATCAGGAGAACACTGAAGCTTTCTTT
-	TRBV4-2	TRBD2	TRBJ2-2	CASSQDSPLAGGLNTGELFF	TGTGCCAGCAGCCAAGATAGCCCACTAGCGGGGGGATTAAACACCGGGGAGCTGTTTTTT
-	TRBV9	-	TRBJ2-7	CASSPSPGEREQYF	TGTGCCAGCAGCCCCAGTCCAGGGGAACGCGAGCAGTACTTC
-	TRBV25-1	-	TRBJ1-2	CATGDNGYTF	TGTGCCACTGGGGACAATGGCTACACCTTC
-	TRBV19	-	TRBJ1-1	CASSIDRAGNTEAFF	TGTGCCAGTAGTATAGACAGGGCCGGGAACACTGAAGCTTTCTTT
-	TRBV28	-	TRBJ1-1	CASSSTGPQGPNTEAFF	TGTGCCAGCAGTTCTACCGGCCCACAGGGCCCAAACACTGAAGCTTTCTTT
-	TRBV6-5	TRBD1	TRBJ2-6	CASSLGGPGANVLTF	TGTGCCAGCAGTCTAGGGGGCCCTGGGGCCAACGTCCTGACTTTC
-	TRBV3-1/TRBV3-2	TRBD2	TRBJ2-1	CASLQSGGRIYEQFF	TGTGCCAGTTTACAGTCGGGGGGGAGAATCTATGAGCAGTTCTTC
-	TRBV21-1	-	TRBJ1-2	CASKVILRDRDFYGYTF	TGTGCCAGCAAAGTGATTCTACGGGACAGGGACTTCTATGGCTACACCTTC
-	TRBV27	TRBD2	TRBJ2-1	CASNLGLAGGPGNEQFF	TGTGCCAGCAACCTGGGACTAGCGGGAGGGCCAGGAAATGAGCAGTTCTTC
-	TRBV7-2	TRBD1	TRBJ1-1	CASSLRTGVEGNTEAFF	TGTGCCAGCAGCTTACGTACAGGGGTAGAAGGGAACACTGAAGCTTTCTTT
-	TRBV7-8	TRBD2	TRBJ2-5	CASSSISRGREIRETQYF	TGTGCCAGCAGCTCTATCTCTCGCGGGCGGGAGATCCGGGAGACCCAGTACTTC
-	TRBV28	TRBD1	TRBJ2-7	CASSFRDRSYEQYF	TGTGCCAGCAGTTTCAGGGACAGGTCCTACGAGCAGTACTTC
-	TRBV9	-	TRBJ2-3	CASSVRGQGSTDTQYF	TGTGCCAGCAGCGTACGGGGTCAGGGGAGCACAGATACGCAGTATTTT
-	TRBV10-1	-	TRBJ1-4	CASSEIIGDSEKLFF	TGCGCCAGCAGTGAGATCATCGGGGATAGTGAAAAACTGTTTTTT
once	TRBV5-1	TRBD1	TRBJ1-5	CASSVAGTVNQPQHF	TGCGCCAGCAGCGTGGCCGGGACAGTTAATCAGCCCCAGCATTTT
-	TRBV3-1/TRBV3-2	TRBD1	TRBJ2-7	CASSVNRGSSYEQYF	TGTGCCAGCAGCGTAAACAGGGGTAGCTCCTACGAGCAGTACTTC
-	TRBV6-5	TRBD1	TRBJ1-1	CASSRVRDRNTEAFF	TGTGCCAGCAGTCGCGTGAGGGACAGGAACACTGAAGCTTTCTTT
-	TRBV24-1	TRBD1	TRBJ2-7	CATSDSGQGIDEQYF	TGTGCCACCAGTGACAGCGGACAGGGAATCGACGAGCAGTACTTC
-	TRBV7-8	TRBD2	TRBJ2-7	CASSLFGGGGHEQYF	TGTGCCAGCAGCTTATTCGGGGGCGGGGGGCACGAGCAGTACTTC
once	TRBV30	-	TRBJ1-1	CAWSVDSLDTEAFF	TGTGCCTGGAGTGTCGACTCCCTTGACACTGAAGCTTTCTTT
few	TRBV7-8	-	TRBJ2-1	CASSHAVRGQGLADYNEQFF	TGTGCCAGCAGCCATGCGGTCAGGGGGCAAGGGCTAGCGGACTACAATGAGCAGTTCTTC
-	TRBV30	-	TRBJ2-7	CAWKSGGYYEQYF	TGTGCCTGGAAATCCGGGGGTTACTACGAGCAGTACTTC
once	TRBV24-1	TRBD1	TRBJ2-2	CATSGTVLAGELFF	TGTGCCACCAGCGGGACAGTCTTGGCCGGGGAGCTGTTTTTT
once	TRBV6-5	TRBD2	TRBJ2-3	CASSYVAGGDTQYF	TGTGCCAGCAGTTACGTAGCGGGGGGAGATACGCAGTATTTT
-	TRBV27	-	TRBJ2-1	CASSLIGGEQFF	TGTGCCAGCAGCCTAATCGGGGGTGAGCAGTTCTTC
-	TRBV3-1/TRBV3-2	TRBD1	TRBJ1-6	CASSQGQIYNSPLHF	TGTGCCAGCAGCCAGGGACAGATCTATAATTCACCCCTCCACTTT
once	TRBV5-5	TRBD2	TRBJ2-1	CASSAGGAERYNEQFF	TGTGCCAGCAGCGCGGGAGGGGCTGAACGGTACAATGAGCAGTTCTTC
-	TRBV19	-	TRBJ2-3	CASSVSGSTDTQYF	TGTGCCAGTAGTGTGAGCGGGAGCACAGATACGCAGTATTTT
-	TRBV7-3	-	TRBJ2-5	CASSLTAQGGETQYF	TGTGCCAGCAGCTTAACAGCCCAGGGAGGAGAGACCCAGTACTTC
-	TRBV7-8	-	TRBJ1-6	CASSLVRLGAYNSPLHF	TGTGCCAGCAGCTTAGTTCGGCTAGGGGCCTATAATTCACCCCTCCACTTT